These 19 T cell receptor beta chains share one sample of origin, sequenced in a study of response to subunit inactivated influenza vaccine. In TCRdb, the RT-PCR reads were re-called with MiXCR into one record per CDR3 protein. Here the sample spans 600,000 to 700,000 distinct CDR3 sequences, roughly 15% being singletons. Material: PBMCs from blood, obtained around two weeks before vaccination. These receptors all stem from a man in his fifties or sixties who received an inactivated influenza vaccine.

This clonotype was observed a few times. The V call is TRBV12-3 or TRBV12-4, the J call TRBJ2-7; 9 bases align to TRBD1. CDR3 length: 13 amino acids. V lost 7 bases to trimming and J lost 4 bases; unmatched junction nucleotides: 5. The CDR3 protein is CASKGQGIYEQYF. CDR3 sequence (DNA): TGTGCCAGCAAGGGACAGGGCATATACGAGCAGTACTTC.

Many counts were recorded for this clonotype. The V call is TRBV3-1, the J call TRBJ2-5; 12 bases map to TRBD2. Germline V CDR1 and CDR2: LGHDT, YNNKEL (reference sequence). V was clipped by 3 bases and J by 4 bases; unmatched bases: 6. The CDR3 consists of 16 residues. This CDR3 is CASSQEGLAGRETQYF. CDR3 nucleotide sequence: TGTGCCAGCAGCCAGGAGGGACTAGCGGGTAGAGAGACCCAGTACTTC.

CDR3 sequence (DNA): TGTGCCAGCAGTTACTCCGAGACTAGCGGGGATACGCAGTATTTT. Protein product: CASSYSETSGDTQYF. V gene TRBV6-2 or TRBV6-3 combines with J gene TRBJ2-3, with TRBD2 identical over 10 bases. This CDR3 is 15 amino acids long. Looked up from germline, CDR1 is MNHEY and CDR2 is SVGEGT. J gave up 6 bases and V 0 bases, and 3 bases lay outside the gene matches.

This clonotype was seen many times. This chain connects TRBV20-1 to TRBJ2-3; 7 positions agree with TRBD2. This CDR3 is 16 amino acids long. Germline CDR1 is DFQATT and CDR2 is SNEGSKA (reference sequence). J lost 3 bases, V lost 5 bases, and 14 bases had no gene match. Here the CDR3 DNA reads TGCAGTGCTGACTCGTGGGCGGGGGAGTTTACAGATACGCAGTATTTT. Its protein is CSADSWAGEFTDTQYF.

The J gene is TRBJ2-3, the V gene TRBV20-1; 8 nucleotides match TRBD2. This CDR3 spans 16 amino acids. Trimming cost V 3 bases and J 6 bases; bases outside gene matches: 14. Germline CDR1 DFQATT, CDR2 SNEGSKA (reference sequence). The CDR3 DNA is TGCAGTGCTAGGAGGCGCCGGGCGGGAGGCAGGGATACGCAGTATTTT. Its translation is CSARRRRAGGRDTQYF.

The sample holds a few counts of this clonotype. The rearrangement links TRBV6-1 to TRBJ2-1; 11 nucleotides align to TRBD2. V lost 6 bases, J lost 9 bases, and 10 bases stayed unmatched. This CDR3 spans 15 amino acids. Germline-derived CDR1 and CDR2 are MNHNS and SASEGT. The CDR3, as DNA: TGTGCCAGCAGAGCTCCTAGCGGGAGGAGTGGTGAGCAGTTCTTC. This translates into CASRAPSGRSGEQFF.

The sample holds a few counts of this clonotype. The chain employs TRBV7-2 and TRBJ1-6; maybe TRBD1 (5 bases). The CDR3 loop spans 14 amino acids. The V gene's germline CDR1 is SGHTA and CDR2 FQGNSA. The V end was cut by 1 base, the J end by 11 bases, with 12 bases between. DNA of the CDR3: TGTGCCAGCAGCTTAGTTTCAGGGACGGCACCCCTCCACTTT. Translating it yields CASSLVSGTAPLHF.

The chain combines TRBV10-2 with TRBJ1-5; no clear D gene. There are 13 residues in the CDR3. Germline CDR1 reads WSHSY; CDR2 reads SAAADI. The V and J ends lost 3 bases and 7 bases respectively, with 10 bases between them. The CDR3 protein is CASSDPGIQPQHF. The CDR3, as DNA: TGCGCCAGCAGTGACCCGGGGATCCAGCCCCAGCATTTT.

This clonotype has a handful of counts. The chain is built from TRBV12-3 or TRBV12-4 and TRBJ2-7; D is undetermined. There are 11 residues in the CDR3. V was shortened by 2 bases and J by 7 bases, with 6 bases between the two germline ends. This CDR3 reads CASSLSKEQYF. The CDR3 DNA sequence: TGTGCCAGCAGTTTATCAAAGGAGCAGTACTTC.

This clonotype was counted a few times. The chain is built from TRBV20-1 and TRBJ2-5, with D possibly TRBD2 on 7 matching bases. The CDR3 is 13 residues long. Trimming removed 5 bases at V and 4 bases at J, with 14 bases between. Germline CDR1 is DFQATT and CDR2 is SNEGSKA (reference sequence). The CDR3 protein is CSAPPRGAETQYF. The CDR3 nucleotides read TGCAGTGCTCCTCCCCGGGGGGCAGAGACCCAGTACTTC.

This clonotype was picked up a small number of times. The CDR3 region has the DNA TGCGCCAGCAGCCGGGGAAATAGCGGGAACACCGGGGAGCTGTTTTTT. Translated: CASSRGNSGNTGELFF. J is TRBJ2-2 and V is TRBV5-1, with a tentative D call TRBD2 (6 bases). Trimming removed 4 bases from V and 1 base from J, with 14 bases in between. This CDR3 is built from 16 residues. Germline V lookup: CDR1 SGHRS, CDR2 YFSETQ.

This clonotype was detected many times. V and J are TRBV7-2 and TRBJ1-5; D uncertain. The germline V gene encodes CDR1 SGHTA and CDR2 FQGNSA. The CDR3 is made up of 13 amino acids. Trimming stripped 5 bases from V and 4 bases from J, with 9 bases between. For the CDR3, the DNA is TGTGCCAGCAGCCCCAAGGTGAATCAGCCCCAGCATTTT. This codes for CASSPKVNQPQHF.

This clonotype turned up a few times. This chain links TRBV4-1 with TRBJ2-1; TRBD1 might be the D (6 bases). Germline CDR1 and CDR2: MGHRA and YSYEKL. There are 16 residues in the CDR3. Trimming took 2 bases from V and 5 from J, leaving 16 bases between them. As DNA, the CDR3 is TGCGCCAGCAGCCAACCTGGCAGGGGCACGCACAATGAGCAGTTCTTC. Translating it yields CASSQPGRGTHNEQFF.

The chain links TRBV20-1 to TRBJ2-7; 10 bases are a match to TRBD1. The germline gives CDR1 DFQATT, CDR2 SNEGSKA (reference sequence). V lost 7 bases, J lost 6 bases, and 12 bases stayed unmatched. This CDR3 contains 14 residues. The CDR3 DNA is TGCAGTGGAAGTCGGACAGGGGGAAACCTCGAGCAGTACTTC. This translates into CSGSRTGGNLEQYF.

This clonotype was recorded many times. The chain joins TRBV20-1 to TRBJ1-1; D remains unclear. The CDR3 is made up of 12 amino acids. V gave up 4 bases and J gave up 6 bases, with 12 bases separating them. The germline V gene encodes CDR1 DFQATT and CDR2 SNEGSKA (reference sequence). The CDR3 coding sequence is TGCAGTGCTACCACTTTTGGCGCTGAAGCTTTCTTT. This gives the protein CSATTFGAEAFF.

The rearrangement links TRBV20-1 to TRBJ2-3; D unresolved. The CDR3 has 14 residues. Germline V gives CDR1 DFQATT, CDR2 SNEGSKA (reference sequence). Trimming stripped 3 bases from V and 1 base from J, with 11 bases between. CDR3 DNA sequence: TGCAGTGCTAGGTCCAGAGAGGGCACAGATACGCAGTATTTT. It codes for CSARSREGTDTQYF.

In its sample, this clonotype was seen a few times. V is TRBV28 and J is TRBJ2-5; D gene ambiguous. The germline CDR1 and CDR2 sequences are MDHEN and SYDVKM. The CDR3 runs to 17 residues. V was pared by 6 bases and J by 1 base, with 21 bases between. The CDR3 DNA reads TGTGCCAGCAGCCGTGGGAAACGGGTTTCGCCCCAAGAGACCCAGTACTTC. Its protein product is CASSRGKRVSPQETQYF.

This clonotype was observed a few times. V gene TRBV5-6 combines with J gene TRBJ1-1, with D uncertain. V was trimmed by 3 bases and J by 1 base, leaving 7 bases between them. Germline CDR1 and CDR2: SGHDT and YYEEEE. The CDR3 spans 13 residues. In nucleotides, the CDR3 is TGTGCCAGCAGCTGGAGCCGGAACACTGAAGCTTTCTTT. Translating gives CASSWSRNTEAFF.

This clonotype came up many times. V and J are TRBV4-2 and TRBJ2-7; 12 nucleotides align to TRBD2. V lost 6 bases and J lost 4; bases outside the gene matches: 4. Germline V gene lookup returns CDR1 LGHNA and CDR2 YNFKEQ. The CDR3 extends over 14 amino acids. In DNA, the CDR3 is TGTGCCAGCAGACGACTAGCGGGAGAATACGAGCAGTACTTC. Its protein is CASRRLAGEYEQYF.